The entry below describes one TCR beta chain. Its target is not known. The germline V gene encodes CDR1 SGHAT and CDR2 FQDESV (reference sequence). The CDR3 extends over 13 amino acids. V lost 5 bases, J lost 6 bases, and 12 bases lay in between. The entry originates in a study of cytomegalovirus exposure and HLA in healthy donors. Study in general: Prior work identified around 100 million unique TCR beta sequences in 150 million to 200 million T cells. General study findings and limits: In vitro experiments confirmed that a few CMV-associated chains were specific for CMV antigens. Cytomegalovirus-associated status was assigned to 164 TCR beta chains.

60 Vbeta and 13 Jbeta primers were used in PCR. Generated by immunoSEQ multiplex PCR, the TCRdb table keeps only in-frame clones and is missing some. The repertoire holds roughly 140,000 clones, with about 76% as singletons. The chain combines TRBV11-1 with TRBJ2-3, with D possibly matching TRBD2 (5 bases). Sequenced sample: PBMCs. The clonotype was recovered from a man between 18 and 29 years old in good health and CMV-seronegative. The CDR3 DNA reads TGTGCCAGCAGCGCTCAAACTAGGGATACGCAGTATTTT. Its translation: CASSAQTRDTQYF.